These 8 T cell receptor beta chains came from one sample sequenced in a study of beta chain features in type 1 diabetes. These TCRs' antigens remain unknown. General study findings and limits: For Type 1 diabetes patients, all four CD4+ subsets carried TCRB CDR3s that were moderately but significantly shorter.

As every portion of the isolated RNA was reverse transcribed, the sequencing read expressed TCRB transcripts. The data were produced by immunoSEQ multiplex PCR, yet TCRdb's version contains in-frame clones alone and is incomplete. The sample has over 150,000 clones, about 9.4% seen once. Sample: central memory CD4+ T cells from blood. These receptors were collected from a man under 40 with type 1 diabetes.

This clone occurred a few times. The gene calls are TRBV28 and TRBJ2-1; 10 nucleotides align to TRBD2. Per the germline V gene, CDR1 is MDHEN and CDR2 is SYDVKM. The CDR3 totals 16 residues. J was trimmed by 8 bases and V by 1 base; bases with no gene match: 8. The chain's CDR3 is CASSLYLAGDQHEQFF. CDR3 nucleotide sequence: TGTGCCAGCAGTTTATACCTAGCGGGAGATCAACATGAGCAGTTCTTC.

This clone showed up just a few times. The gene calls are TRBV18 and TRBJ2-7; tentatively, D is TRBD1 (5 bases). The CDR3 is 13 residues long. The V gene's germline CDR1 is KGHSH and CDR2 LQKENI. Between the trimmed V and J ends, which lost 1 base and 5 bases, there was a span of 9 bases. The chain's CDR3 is CASSPQGMDEQYF. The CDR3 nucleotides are TGTGCCAGCTCACCACAGGGGATGGACGAGCAGTACTTC.

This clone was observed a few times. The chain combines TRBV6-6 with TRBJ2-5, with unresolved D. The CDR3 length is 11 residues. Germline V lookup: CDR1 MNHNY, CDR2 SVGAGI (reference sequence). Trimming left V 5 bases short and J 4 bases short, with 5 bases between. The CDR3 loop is CASSAGETQYF. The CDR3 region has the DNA TGTGCCAGCAGTGCCGGAGAGACCCAGTACTTC.

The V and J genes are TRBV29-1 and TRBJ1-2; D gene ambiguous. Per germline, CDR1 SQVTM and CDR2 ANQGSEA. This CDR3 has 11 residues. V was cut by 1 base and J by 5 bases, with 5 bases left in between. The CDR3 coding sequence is TGCAGCGTTGAAGTAGCATATGGCTACACCTTC. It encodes CSVEVAYGYTF.

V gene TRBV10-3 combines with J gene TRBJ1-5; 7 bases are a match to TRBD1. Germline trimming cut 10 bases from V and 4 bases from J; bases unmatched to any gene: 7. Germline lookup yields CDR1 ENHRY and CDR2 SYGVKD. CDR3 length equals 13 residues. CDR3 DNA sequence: TGTGCCACGAAGGGACAGAATAATCAGCCCCAGCATTTT. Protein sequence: CATKGQNNQPQHF.

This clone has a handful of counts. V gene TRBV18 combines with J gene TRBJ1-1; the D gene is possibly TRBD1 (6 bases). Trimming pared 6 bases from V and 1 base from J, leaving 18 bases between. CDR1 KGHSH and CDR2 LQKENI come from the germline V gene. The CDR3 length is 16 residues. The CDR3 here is CASSPAGGGSNTEAFF. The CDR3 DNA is TGTGCCAGCTCCCCAGCGGGAGGGGGATCGAACACTGAAGCTTTCTTT.

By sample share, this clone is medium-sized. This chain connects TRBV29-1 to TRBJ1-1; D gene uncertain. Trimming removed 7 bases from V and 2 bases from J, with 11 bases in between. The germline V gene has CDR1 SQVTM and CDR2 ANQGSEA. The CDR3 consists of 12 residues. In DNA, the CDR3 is TGCAGCGCTGGACGGGAAAACACTGAAGCTTTCTTT. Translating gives CSAGRENTEAFF.

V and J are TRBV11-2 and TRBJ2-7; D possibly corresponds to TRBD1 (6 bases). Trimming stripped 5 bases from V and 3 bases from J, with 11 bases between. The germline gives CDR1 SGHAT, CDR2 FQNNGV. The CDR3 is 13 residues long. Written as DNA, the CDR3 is TGTGCCAGCAGCCCACGGGACAACTACGAGCAGTACTTC. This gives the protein CASSPRDNYEQYF.